The sequence of this TCR beta chain was determined in a study of blood T cell repertoires in COVID-19 (dated by TCRdb to the early 2020s). For the wider study: Samples covering the acute and convalescent phases of COVID-19 were provided by collaborators in the United States, Italy and Spain. The sample metadata nearly always contained a de-identified subject ID, COVID-19 status, age in years and sex. The prospective study material was composed of cDNA or gDNA derived from T cells, B-cell-depleted T cells, or PBMCs. Deeply sampled blood TCRbeta repertoires from subjects exposed to, actively infected with, or recovered from COVID-19 were included in the dataset. The samples were drawn from two sources: the first 160 participants of the ongoing ImmuneRACE study, and 1,000 to 1,500 subjects contributed by 6 global collaborators. Where HLA class I and class II types were available, the types were taken from metadata supplied by the sample provider, not from assay-based typing. The repertoires were released in a freely available public database meant as a resource for research on the immune response to SARS-CoV-2. Paper-wide results and their limitations: How much clinical and demographic metadata was included differed by source and by participant, and the metadata was provided uncurated.

Each collaborating institution followed its own protocols to collect whole blood in K2EDTA tubes. For TCRbeta analysis, collaborators shipped samples in one of three forms: frozen whole blood, isolated PBMCs, or DNA extracted from either of those sample types. Turning to this clone: This clone's antigen is unknown. Per-base qualities were not stored, and no clone one base away is much larger.

At the junction V is shortened by 0 bases and J by 6 bases; bases outside the gene matches: 6. The germline V gene specifies ENHRY as CDR1 and SYGVKD as CDR2. From cysteine to phenylalanine, the CDR3 is 16 amino acids long. The CDR3 DNA has 48 bases and is translated from base 1. TCRbeta CDR3 regions were amplified from genomic DNA by means of the immunoSEQ Assay, a bias-controlled multiplex PCR. In the authors' own workflow: The number of nucleated cells in each sample was estimated by amplification of reference gene primers within the assay. To quantify the absolute abundance of each unique TCRbeta CDR3 rearrangement, sequence reads were collapsed and filtered. For each sample, productive Simpson clonality was calculated by taking the square root of Simpson's diversity index across productive rearrangements. TCRdb's version of the immuneACCESS table is confined to in-frame rearrangements and falls short of the full clone set. An unresolved V gene accounts for under half of the shortfall where checked; the remainder is of unknown origin. V, J and clone size are taken as reported in that table, and D and trimming were inferred from the DNA itself. This sample has some 180,000 clones in its table, and around 90% of those were observed once. The ten top clones hold approximately 6.7% of the sample.

This chain joins TRBV10-3 to TRBJ1-5, and TRBD1 aligns with 9 junction nucleotides. The specimen sequenced was peripheral blood. The source of this sequence is a man aged 40-49 years with acute or convalescent COVID-19. The DNA sequence is as follows: TGTGCCATCAGTGAGTCATGGACAGGGGTTGGTCAGCCCCAGCATTTT. This codes for CAISESWTGVGQPQHF.